This T cell receptor (beta chain) was identified in a study of T cell responses to AZD1222 COVID-19 vaccine. General study findings and limits: Spike was spanned by vaccine-associated CD4 TCRs, which were dominant at 160-218 and 743-854.

As to this clone: Its antigen is unidentified.

Assay: immunoSEQ multiplex PCR; the TCRdb copy retains only in-frame clones and omits some. The profile shows 200,000 to 250,000 clones, about 93% of them singletons. This CDR3 contains 16 residues. V was pared by 2 bases and J by 0 bases, with 11 bases between. Germline values: CDR1 ENHRY, CDR2 SYGVKD. This clonotype was sampled from an adult in good health. The rearrangement joins TRBV10-3 to TRBJ1-3, with a weak D call TRBD1 (6 bases). The source material was peripheral blood, sampled on day 0 of MenACWY control vaccination. The CDR3 protein is CAISERTASSGNTIYF. The CDR3 DNA follows: TGTGCCATCAGTGAGAGGACAGCTAGCTCTGGAAACACCATATATTTT.